These T cell receptor beta chains were read from a single sample in a study of blood T cell repertoires in COVID-19. Some clones are missing from TCRdb's copy, which holds only in-frame ones; the method was immunoSEQ multiplex PCR. In the table there are about 45,000 clones, 87% of which are singletons. Specimen: peripheral blood. Receptors were obtained from a woman older than 75 with active COVID-19. The CDR3 runs from the conserved cysteine through the conserved F or W.

CDR3 protein: CAWSSLAGLYEQYF
V gene: TRBV30

CDR3 protein: CASSPNQQNPGNTIYF
V gene: TRBV18

CDR3 protein: CASSLQGLAGAGTDTQYF
V gene: TRBV5-1

CDR3 protein: CAWSVLGTSTDTQYF
V gene: TRBV30

CDR3 protein: CASSPRGGSYEQYF
V gene: TRBV25-1

CDR3 protein: CASSAMLTGNYGYTF
V gene: TRBV9

CDR3 protein: CASSLARGAGNQPQHF
V gene: TRBV7-8

CDR3 protein: CASTRTETQYF
V gene: TRBV5-8

CDR3 protein: CASRTVQGTREKLFF
V gene: TRBV27

CDR3 protein: CASSPVKSTYEQYF
V gene: TRBV18

CDR3 protein: CASSLLGTGGINYGYTF
V gene: TRBV4-1

CDR3 protein: CASSLVAGPKNIQYF
V gene: TRBV7-9

CDR3 protein: CASTSGDTDTQYF
V gene: TRBV5-1

CDR3 protein: CASSKARQVSNYGYTF
V gene: TRBV21-1

CDR3 protein: CASSETRSHNEQFF
V gene: TRBV6-4

CDR3 protein: CASSRESTGTEAFF
V gene: TRBV4-2

CDR3 protein: CATSIERGRTGELFF
V gene: TRBV7-2

CDR3 protein: CASRRGQNSNQPQHF
V gene: TRBV6-5

CDR3 protein: CASSPLSPGGLYNEQFF
V gene: TRBV11-2

CDR3 protein: CASSPPQGGYGYTF
V gene: TRBV18

CDR3 protein: CASSRRQYGETQYF
V gene: TRBV4-3

CDR3 protein: CASSLDRAPYEQYF
V gene: TRBV7-9

CDR3 protein: CASSRYPPRVNTEAFF
V gene: TRBV19

CDR3 protein: CASSQSGTATSGANVLTF
V gene: TRBV23-1

CDR3 protein: CASSQLHEQYF
V gene: TRBV3-1/TRBV3-2

CDR3 protein: CASTARGEKLFF
V gene: TRBV6-6

CDR3 protein: CASRWQGSQPQHF
V gene: TRBV2

CDR3 protein: CSLGGGTQYF
V gene: TRBV29-1